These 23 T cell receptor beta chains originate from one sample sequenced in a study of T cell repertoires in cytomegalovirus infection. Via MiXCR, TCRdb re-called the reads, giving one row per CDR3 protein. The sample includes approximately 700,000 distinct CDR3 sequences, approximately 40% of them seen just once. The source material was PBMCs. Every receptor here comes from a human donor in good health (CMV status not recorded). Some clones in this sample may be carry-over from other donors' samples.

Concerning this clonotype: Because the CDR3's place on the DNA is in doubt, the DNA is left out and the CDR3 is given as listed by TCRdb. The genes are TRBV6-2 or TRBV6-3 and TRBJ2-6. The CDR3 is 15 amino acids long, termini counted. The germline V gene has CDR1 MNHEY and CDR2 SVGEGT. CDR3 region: CASSWWGSGANVLPF.

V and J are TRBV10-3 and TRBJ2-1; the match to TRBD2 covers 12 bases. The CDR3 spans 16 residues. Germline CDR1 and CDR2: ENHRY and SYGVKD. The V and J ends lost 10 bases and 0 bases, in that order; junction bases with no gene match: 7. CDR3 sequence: CATRTSGTYSYNEQFF. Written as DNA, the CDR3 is TGTGCCACTCGGACTAGCGGGACTTACTCCTACAATGAGCAGTTCTTC.

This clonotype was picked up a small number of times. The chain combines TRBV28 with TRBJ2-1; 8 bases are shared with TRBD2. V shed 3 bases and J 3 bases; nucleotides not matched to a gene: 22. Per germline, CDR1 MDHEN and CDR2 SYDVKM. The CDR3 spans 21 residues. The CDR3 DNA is TGTGCCAGCAGTTTCTCACTGGCAAAAGGGCCGGGAGGGCCGCTCTACAATGAGCAGTTCTTC. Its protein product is CASSFSLAKGPGGPLYNEQFF.

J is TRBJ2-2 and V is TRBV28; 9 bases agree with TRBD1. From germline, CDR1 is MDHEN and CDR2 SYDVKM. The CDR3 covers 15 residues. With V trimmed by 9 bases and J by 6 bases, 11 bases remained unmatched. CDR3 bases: TGTGCCAGTAACCCGGGACAGGGTGTCGCCGGGGAGCTGTTTTTT. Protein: CASNPGQGVAGELFF.

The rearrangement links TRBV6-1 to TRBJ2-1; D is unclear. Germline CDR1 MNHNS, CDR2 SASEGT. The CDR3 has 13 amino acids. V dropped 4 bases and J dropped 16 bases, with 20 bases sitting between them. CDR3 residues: CASSVQYDNDHFF. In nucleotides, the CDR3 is TGTGCCAGCAGTGTTCAGTACGACAATGATCATTTCTTC.

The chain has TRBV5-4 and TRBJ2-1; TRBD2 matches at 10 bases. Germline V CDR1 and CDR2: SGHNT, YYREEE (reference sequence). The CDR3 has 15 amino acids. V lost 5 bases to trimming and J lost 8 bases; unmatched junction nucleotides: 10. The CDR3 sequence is CASRQGLASSDEQFF. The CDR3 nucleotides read TGTGCCAGCAGACAGGGACTAGCGAGTAGCGATGAGCAGTTCTTC.

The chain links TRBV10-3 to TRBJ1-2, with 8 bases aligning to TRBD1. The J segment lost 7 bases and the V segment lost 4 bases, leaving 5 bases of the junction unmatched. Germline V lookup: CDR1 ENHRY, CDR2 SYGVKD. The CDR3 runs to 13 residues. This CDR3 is CAISGQGTLGYTF. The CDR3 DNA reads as TGTGCCATCAGTGGACAGGGGACCCTTGGCTACACCTTC.

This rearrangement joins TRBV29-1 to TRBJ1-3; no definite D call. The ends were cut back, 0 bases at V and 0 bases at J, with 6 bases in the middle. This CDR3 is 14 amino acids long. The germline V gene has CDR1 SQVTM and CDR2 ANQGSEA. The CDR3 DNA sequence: TGCAGCGTTGAAGAGCGGAGCTCTGGAAACACCATATATTTT. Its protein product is CSVEERSSGNTIYF.

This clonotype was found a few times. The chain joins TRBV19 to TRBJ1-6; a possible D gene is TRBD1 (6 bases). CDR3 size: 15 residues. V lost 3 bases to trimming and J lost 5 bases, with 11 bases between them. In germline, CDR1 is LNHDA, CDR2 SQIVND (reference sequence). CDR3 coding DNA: TGTGCCAGTAGTATGCCGGGGGCGAATAATTCACCCCTCCACTTT. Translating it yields CASSMPGANNSPLHF.

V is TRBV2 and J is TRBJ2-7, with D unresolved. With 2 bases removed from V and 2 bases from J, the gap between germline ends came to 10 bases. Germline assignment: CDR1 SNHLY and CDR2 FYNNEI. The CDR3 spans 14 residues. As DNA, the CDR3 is TGTGCCAGCAGTGAAAGGCGGTCACCCTACGAGCAGTACTTC. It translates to CASSERRSPYEQYF.

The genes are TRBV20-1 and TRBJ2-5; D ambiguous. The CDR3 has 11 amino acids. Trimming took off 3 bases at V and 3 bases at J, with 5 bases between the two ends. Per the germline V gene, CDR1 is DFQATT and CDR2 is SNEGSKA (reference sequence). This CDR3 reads CSARKEETQYF. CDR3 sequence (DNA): TGCAGTGCTAGGAAAGAAGAGACCCAGTACTTC.

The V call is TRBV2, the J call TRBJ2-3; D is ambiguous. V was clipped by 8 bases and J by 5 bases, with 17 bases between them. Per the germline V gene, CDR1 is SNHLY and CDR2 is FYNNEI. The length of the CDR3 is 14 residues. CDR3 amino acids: CASRGVSAGDTQYF. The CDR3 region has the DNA TGTGCCAGCCGCGGCGTATCGGCAGGAGATACGCAGTATTTT.

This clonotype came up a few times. The DNA for the CDR3 is TGCGCCAGCAGCCAAGAGGGAGGGATTCGGGCTGGCTACACCTTC. Translation gives CASSQEGGIRAGYTF. The chain is built from TRBV4-1 and TRBJ1-2; no definite D call. Trimming pared 0 bases from V and 7 bases from J, leaving 15 bases between. CDR3 length equals 15 residues. Germline CDR1 MGHRA, CDR2 YSYEKL.

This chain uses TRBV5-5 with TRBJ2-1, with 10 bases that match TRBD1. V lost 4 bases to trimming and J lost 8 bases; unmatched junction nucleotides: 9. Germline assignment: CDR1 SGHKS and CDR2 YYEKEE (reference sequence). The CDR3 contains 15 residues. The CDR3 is CASSPRDRGTDEQFF. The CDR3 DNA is TGTGCCAGCAGCCCTCGGGACAGGGGAACAGATGAGCAGTTCTTC.

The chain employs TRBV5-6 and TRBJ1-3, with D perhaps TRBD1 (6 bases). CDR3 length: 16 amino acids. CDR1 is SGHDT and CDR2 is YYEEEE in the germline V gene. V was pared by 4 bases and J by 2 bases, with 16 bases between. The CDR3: CASSPVGGATGNTIYF. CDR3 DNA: TGTGCCAGCAGCCCCGTTGGGGGCGCAACTGGAAACACCATATATTTT. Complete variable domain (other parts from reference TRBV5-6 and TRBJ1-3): DAGVTQSPTHLIKTRGQQVTLRCSPKSGHDTVSWYQQALGQGPQFIFQYYEEEERQRGNFPDRFSGHQFPNYSSELNVNALLLGDSALYLCASSPVGGATGNTIYFGEGSWLTVV.

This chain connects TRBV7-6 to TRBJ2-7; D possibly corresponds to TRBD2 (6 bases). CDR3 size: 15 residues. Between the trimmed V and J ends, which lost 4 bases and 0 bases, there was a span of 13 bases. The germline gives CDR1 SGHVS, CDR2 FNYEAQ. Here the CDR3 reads CASSWRGESSYEQYF. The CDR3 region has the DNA TGTGCCAGCAGCTGGAGGGGCGAAAGCTCCTACGAGCAGTACTTC.

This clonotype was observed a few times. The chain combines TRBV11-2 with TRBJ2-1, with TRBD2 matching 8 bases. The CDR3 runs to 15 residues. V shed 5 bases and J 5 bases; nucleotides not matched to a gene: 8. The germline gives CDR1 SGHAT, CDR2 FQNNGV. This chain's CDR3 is CASSPPAGVNNEQFF. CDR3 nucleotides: TGTGCCAGCAGCCCCCCAGCGGGGGTCAACAATGAGCAGTTCTTC.

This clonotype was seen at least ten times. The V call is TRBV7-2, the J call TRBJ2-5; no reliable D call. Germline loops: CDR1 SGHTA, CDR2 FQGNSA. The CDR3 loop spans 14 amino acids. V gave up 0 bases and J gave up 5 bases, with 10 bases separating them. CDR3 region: CASSLAVVWETQYF. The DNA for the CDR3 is TGTGCCAGCAGCTTAGCGGTGGTCTGGGAGACCCAGTACTTC.

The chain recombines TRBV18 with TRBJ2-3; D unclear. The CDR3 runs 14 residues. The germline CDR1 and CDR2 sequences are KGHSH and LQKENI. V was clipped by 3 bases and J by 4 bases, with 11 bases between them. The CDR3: CASSPPQPSDTQYF. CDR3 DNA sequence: TGTGCCAGCTCACCCCCCCAGCCGTCAGATACGCAGTATTTT.

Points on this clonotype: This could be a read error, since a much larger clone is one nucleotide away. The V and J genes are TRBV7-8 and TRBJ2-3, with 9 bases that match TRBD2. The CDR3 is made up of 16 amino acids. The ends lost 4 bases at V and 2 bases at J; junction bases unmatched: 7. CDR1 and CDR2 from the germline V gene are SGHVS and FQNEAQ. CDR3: CASSSDTSGPTDTQYF. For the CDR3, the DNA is TGTGCCAGCAGCTCCGACACTAGCGGGCCCACAGATACGCAGTATTTT.

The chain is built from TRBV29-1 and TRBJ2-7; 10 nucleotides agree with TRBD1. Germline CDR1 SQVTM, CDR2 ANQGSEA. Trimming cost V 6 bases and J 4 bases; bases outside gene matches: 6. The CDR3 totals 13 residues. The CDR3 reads CSVPGQGFYEQYF. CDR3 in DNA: TGCAGCGTCCCGGGACAGGGGTTTTACGAGCAGTACTTC.

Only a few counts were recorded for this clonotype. The CDR3 DNA sequence: TGCGCCAGCAGCTTGCAGGGACAGGCGTCGGGTGGCTACACCTTC. As protein: CASSLQGQASGGYTF. The rearrangement uses TRBV5-1 and TRBJ1-2; TRBD1 matches 8 bases. The CDR3 totals 15 residues. With V trimmed by 1 base and J by 7 bases, 9 bases remained unmatched. Germline V CDR1 and CDR2: SGHRS, YFSETQ.

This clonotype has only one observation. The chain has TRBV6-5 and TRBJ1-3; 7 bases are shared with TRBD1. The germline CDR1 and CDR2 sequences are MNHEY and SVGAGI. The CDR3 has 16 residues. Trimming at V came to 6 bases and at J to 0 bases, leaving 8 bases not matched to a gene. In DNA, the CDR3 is TGTGCCAGCAGCCCGACAGGGCTAAGCTCTGGAAACACCATATATTTT. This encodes CASSPTGLSSGNTIYF.